The clone carrying this T cell receptor (beta chain) was seen at least ten times. Its matching antigen is unknown. This sample's time point: newly diagnosed GD, antithyroid drugs for less than 3 months. With RNA extracted from PBMCs as input, the TCR library was made. Roughly 9 milliliters of peripheral blood were drawn into EDTA tubes. According to the study, TCR beta libraries were built with iRepertoire HTBI primers and CDR3-region Arm-PCR. TCRdb itself ran the multiplex PCR reads through MiXCR, one entry per CDR3 protein. The sample has roughly 360,000 distinct CDR3 sequences, approximately 10% seen once. This entry is derived from a study of regulatory T cells in long-lasting Graves disease. Study-wide results and limits: With persistent disease, TRBV28, TRBJ1-2 and TRBJ2-5 were the favored segments. The number of shared public clonotypes was higher in persistent patients (around 2,500) than new patients (just over 950). Persistent Graves' patients possessed reduced TCR diversity relative to recently diagnosed ones.

CDR1 is MDHEN and CDR2 is SYDVKM in the germline V gene. V was clipped by 7 bases and J by 3 bases, with 19 bases between them. This CDR3 contains 16 residues. These records were also assigned to another study, of T cells in Graves' hyperthyroidism and ophthalmopathy.

The specimen was peripheral blood mononuclear cells (PBMCs), collected at new diagnosis, from a patient treated with antithyroid drugs. J is TRBJ2-1 and V is TRBV28; no clear D gene. The receptor's source is a woman between 18 and 30 years old with Graves disease. Here the CDR3 reads CASTPFRARNYNEQFF. The DNA for the CDR3 is TGTGCCAGCACCCCTTTCAGAGCGCGAAACTACAATGAGCAGTTCTTC.